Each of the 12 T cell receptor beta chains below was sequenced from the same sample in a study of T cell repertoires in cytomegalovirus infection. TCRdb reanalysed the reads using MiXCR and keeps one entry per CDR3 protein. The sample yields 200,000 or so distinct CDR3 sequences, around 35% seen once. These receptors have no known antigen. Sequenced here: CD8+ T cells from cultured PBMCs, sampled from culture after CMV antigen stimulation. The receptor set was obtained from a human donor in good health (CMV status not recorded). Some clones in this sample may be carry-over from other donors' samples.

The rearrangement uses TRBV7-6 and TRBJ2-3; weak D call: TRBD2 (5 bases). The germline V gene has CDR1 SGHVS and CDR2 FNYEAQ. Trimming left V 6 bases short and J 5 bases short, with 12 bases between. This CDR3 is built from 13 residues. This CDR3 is CASRPGMGDTQYF. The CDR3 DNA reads TGTGCCAGCAGGCCCGGGATGGGAGATACGCAGTATTTT.

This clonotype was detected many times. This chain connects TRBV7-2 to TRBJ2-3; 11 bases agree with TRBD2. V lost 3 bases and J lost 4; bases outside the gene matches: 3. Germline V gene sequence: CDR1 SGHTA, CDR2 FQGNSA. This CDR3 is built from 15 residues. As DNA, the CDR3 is TGTGCCAGCAGCTTGATAGCGGGAGGGTCAGATACGCAGTATTTT. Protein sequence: CASSLIAGGSDTQYF.

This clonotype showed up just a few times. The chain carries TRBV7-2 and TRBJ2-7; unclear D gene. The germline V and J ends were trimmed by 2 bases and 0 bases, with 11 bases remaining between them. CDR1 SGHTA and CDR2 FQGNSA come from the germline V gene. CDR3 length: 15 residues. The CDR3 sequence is CASSLSTYNSYEQYF. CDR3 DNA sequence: TGTGCCAGCAGCTTAAGCACTTATAACTCCTACGAGCAGTACTTC.

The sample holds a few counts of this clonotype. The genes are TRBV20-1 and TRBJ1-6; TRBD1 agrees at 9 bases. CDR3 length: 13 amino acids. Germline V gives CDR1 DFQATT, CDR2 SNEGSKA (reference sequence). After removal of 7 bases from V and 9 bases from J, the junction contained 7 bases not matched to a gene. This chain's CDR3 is CSGRDRAFSPLHF. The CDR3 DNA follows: TGCAGTGGCAGGGACAGGGCGTTTTCACCCCTCCACTTT.

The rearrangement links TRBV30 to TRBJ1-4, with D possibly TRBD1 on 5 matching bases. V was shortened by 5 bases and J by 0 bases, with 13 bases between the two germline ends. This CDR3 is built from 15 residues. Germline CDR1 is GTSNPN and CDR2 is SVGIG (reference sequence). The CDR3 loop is CAWDSGQATNEKLFF. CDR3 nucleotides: TGTGCCTGGGACTCAGGGCAAGCAACTAATGAAAAACTGTTTTTT.

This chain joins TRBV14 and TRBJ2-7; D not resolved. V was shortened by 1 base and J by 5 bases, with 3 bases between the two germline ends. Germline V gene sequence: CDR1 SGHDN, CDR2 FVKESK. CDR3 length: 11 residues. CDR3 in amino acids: CASSQVNEQYF. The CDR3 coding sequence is TGTGCCAGCAGCCAAGTCAACGAGCAGTACTTC.

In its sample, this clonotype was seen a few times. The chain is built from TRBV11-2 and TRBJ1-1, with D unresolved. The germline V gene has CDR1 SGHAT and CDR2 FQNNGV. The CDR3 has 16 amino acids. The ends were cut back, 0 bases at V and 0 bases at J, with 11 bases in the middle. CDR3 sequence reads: CASSLEQSIMNTEAFF. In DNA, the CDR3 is TGTGCCAGCAGCTTAGAACAGAGCATAATGAACACTGAAGCTTTCTTT.

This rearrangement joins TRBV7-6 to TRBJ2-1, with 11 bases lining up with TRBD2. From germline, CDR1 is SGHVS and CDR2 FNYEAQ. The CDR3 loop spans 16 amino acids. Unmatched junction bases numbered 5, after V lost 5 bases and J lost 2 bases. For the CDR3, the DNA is TGTGCCAGCAGCGTACTAGCGGGAGTCGCCTACAATGAGCAGTTCTTC. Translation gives CASSVLAGVAYNEQFF.

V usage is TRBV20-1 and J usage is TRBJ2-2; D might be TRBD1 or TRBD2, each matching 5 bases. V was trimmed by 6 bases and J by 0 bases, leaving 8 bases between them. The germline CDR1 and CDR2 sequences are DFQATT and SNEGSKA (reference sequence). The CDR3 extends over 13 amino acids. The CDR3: CSAPGPNTGELFF. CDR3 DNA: TGCAGTGCCCCGGGACCGAACACCGGGGAGCTGTTTTTT.

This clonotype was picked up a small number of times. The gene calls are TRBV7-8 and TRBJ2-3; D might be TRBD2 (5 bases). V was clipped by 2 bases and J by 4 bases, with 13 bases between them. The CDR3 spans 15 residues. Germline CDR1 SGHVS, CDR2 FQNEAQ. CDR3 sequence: CASSLLPGGSDTQYF. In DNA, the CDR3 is TGTGCCAGCAGCTTATTACCCGGAGGTTCAGATACGCAGTATTTT.

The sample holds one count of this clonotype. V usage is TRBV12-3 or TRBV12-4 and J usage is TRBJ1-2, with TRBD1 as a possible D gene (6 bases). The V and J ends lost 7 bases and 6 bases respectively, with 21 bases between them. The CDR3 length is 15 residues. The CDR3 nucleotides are TGTGCCAGCACCCCCCGGGGGGCGCCCGGGAATGGCTACACCTTC. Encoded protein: CASTPRGAPGNGYTF.

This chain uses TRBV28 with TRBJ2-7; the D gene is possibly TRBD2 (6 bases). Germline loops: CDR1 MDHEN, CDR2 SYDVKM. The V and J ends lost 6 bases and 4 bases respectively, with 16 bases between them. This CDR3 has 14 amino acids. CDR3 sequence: CASSSRFLAYEQYF. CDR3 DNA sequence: TGTGCCAGCAGCTCACGTTTCCTAGCGTACGAGCAGTACTTC. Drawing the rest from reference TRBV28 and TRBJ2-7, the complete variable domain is DVKVTQSSRYLVKRTGEKVFLECVQDMDHENMFWYRQDPGLGLRLIYFSYDVKMKEKGDIPEGYSVSREKKERFSLILESASTNQTSMYLCASSSRFLAYEQYFGPGTRLTVT.